The T cell receptor beta chain under discussion was sequenced for a study of cytomegalovirus exposure and HLA in healthy donors (dated by TCRdb to 2017 to 2019). Background on the whole study: In an earlier analysis of approximately 500 of the donors, approximately 300 Gb of sequence data and just under 120 million unique TCR beta sequences from about 180 million T cells were reported. Of the roughly 400 genotyped donors, 81% fell in the genetic ancestry cluster associated with self-reported Caucasian donors. An early release that covered about 600 HLA-typed donors contained approximately 300 gigabases of sequencing data and 80 million or so unique TCR sequences. A handful of DR-DQ haplotypes were handled as single units for association and clustering because linkage in the cohort was strong. To study patterns of TCR occurrence, a later analysis re-analyzed previously published TCR beta repertoires from 666 donors and added high-resolution HLA genotyping. An earlier analysis of 587 of the donors used high-throughput TCR beta sequencing to judge whether each TCR beta V gene segment behaved as functional or pseudogenic. All discovery cohort repertoires had been generated on a single sequencing platform. Across some 400 genotyped donors of the cohort, an average of about 240,000 unique TCR beta nucleotide sequences per donor were sequenced, and approximately 19% of those sequences were non-productive. To predict cytomegalovirus infection status, the study brought together high-throughput TCR immunosequencing, statistical association of individual TCRs with disease status, and machine learning. The study was designed to test whether signatures of past pathogen exposure could be identified by cataloging public T cell receptors. The study used immunosequencing to profile the T cell repertoires of approximately 630 subjects and linked those repertoires to cytomegalovirus serostatus. Besides the first cohort of 666 subjects, a separate validation cohort made up of 120 different subjects was used. A later genetic analysis took genome-wide SNP genotypes for 398 of the 666 donors and used that subset as a discovery cohort. The number of donors typed differed by locus, with roughly 620-640 for A, B, C, DRB1 and DQB1, around 560 for DQA1, approximately 580 for DPA1, and around 460 for DPB1. Donor age, sex, ethnicity and CMV serostatus were compiled alongside the repertoire data. Class I and class II HLA loci were covered by the typing at four-digit resolution. Rather than drawing on any new phenotypic data, the later analysis identified candidate immune exposures from TCR beta sequences and the way those sequences occurred across donors.

Study-level results and caveats: Three of the identified cytomegalovirus-associated TCR beta chains were confirmed in vitro to be specific for cytomegalovirus antigens. The sequencing pipeline was judged likely to have produced a cluster of highly shared sequence variants as a technical artifact. Specific HLA alleles were associated with 15,000 to 20,000 TCR beta sequences at a false discovery rate of 0.05 in a later analysis. The study gave a list of under 200 TCR beta chains associated with cytomegalovirus. It was suggested by the authors that the approach could potentially be generalized to other disease states and immunological phenotypes. Correlated functional status among segregating V segments might be attributable to linkage disequilibrium, but an unknown experimental factor could not be ruled out. An earlier analysis of approximately 530 of the donors showed that most TCR beta V segments appeared in productive rearrangements either about 90% or about 30% of the time, which broadly matched IMGT annotations. In this cohort, only TCR beta chains were sequenced, and detectable features were limited by the absence of alpha or paired-chain data. A later genetic analysis associated a missense DCLRE1C variant with V-gene and J-gene trimming of TCR beta chains, and an independent cohort replicated the association. Assigning TCR associations to individual alleles was difficult when HLA alleles, especially DR and DQ, strongly co-occurred. According to a later analysis, TCR association rates differed among HLA loci, with DRB1 alleles showing the most associated TCRs and HLA-C alleles showing the fewest. Roughly uniform sequencing depth across donors was assumed in presence/absence analyses, although this assumption may not hold. In a later analysis, HLA-associated TCR beta chains were found to be more clonally expanded and to have lower generation probabilities than equally common non-associated chains. A further reported finding was that TCR beta sequences accurately predicted the HLA-A and HLA-B alleles for most subjects in the first cohort. According to a later genetic analysis, donors in an Asian-associated ancestry cluster had fewer N-insertions in productive TCRs than the approximately 610-donor mean. Most TCR sequences were seen in very few donors, while some public TCRs were found in many individuals. In a later analysis, most CMV-associated TCR beta chains were found to appear HLA-restricted, with HLA associations seemingly driven largely by CMV exposure. Because counts were too low, more than 15 rarely observed V segments, including chromosome 9 orphons, were excluded from the earlier analysis of fewer than 650 of the donors. The classifier was reported to diagnose cytomegalovirus status with high specificity and sensitivity in both the original cohort and the validation cohort. HLA typing was unavailable for some donors at each locus, so association tests used only the typed subset. Some IMGT-functional V segments, including TRBV6-2 and TRBV6-3, could not be distinguished by the 87-base-pair reads and were therefore excluded. CMV serostatus was the only immune exposure information available for the cohort. According to a later analysis, parvovirus B19, influenza, CMV and Epstein-Barr virus appeared linked to several top co-occurrence clusters.

Including cysteine and phenylalanine, the CDR3 has 12 amino acids. Of all the DNA, just the CDR3 is kept, 36 bases in frame from base 1. From V the trimming removes 7 bases and from J it removes 4 bases, while the gene matches leave 2 bases of the junction unaccounted for. CDR1 and CDR2 (MNHNY, SVGAGI) derive from the germline V gene (reference sequence). Libraries were prepared through the immunoSEQ multiplex PCR assay. A mixture of 60 forward primers for TCR Vbeta segments and 13 reverse primers for TCR Jbeta segments was used in the multiplex PCR. The CDR3 region of rearranged TCR beta genes was amplified from genomic DNA with a multiplex PCR assay. On the Illumina HiSeq System, the amplified TCR beta libraries were sequenced as 87-base-pair reads. The authors' pipeline ran thus. A later analysis tallied 75 million to 85 million unique TCR beta chains across the 700 or so repertoires, and about 12 million of those chains were shared by two or more donors. A nearest-neighbor algorithm error-corrected the raw reads and collapsed the reads into unique sequences, merging closely related sequences to remove PCR and sequencing errors. To assign V, D and J gene segments, CDR3 sequences were aligned to IMGT reference sequences. For a sequence to be retained, at least a six-nucleotide match to both a V gene segment and a J gene segment was required. Rearrangements were classified as productive when the CDR3 lacked stop codons and remained in frame with V and J, and all other rearrangements were classified as non-productive. Following IMGT convention, CDR3 was defined as the stretch from the second conserved V-encoded cysteine to the conserved J-encoded phenylalanine. The earlier analysis of 587 of the donors excluded sequences that lacked an unambiguous match to a single V gene segment. An earlier analysis of several hundred of the donors called V segments functional above 56.7% productive rearrangements and segregating when the between-donor standard deviation exceeded 5%. To diagnose cytomegalovirus status from the catalog of TCR beta chain sequences, a statistical classification framework was built. V and J gene assignment, in a later analysis, came from comparing TCR nucleotide sequences with IMGT/GENE-DB human TR gene sequences. Using the TCRdist pipeline, a later analysis assigned CDR3 sequences along with most-parsimonious VDJ recombination scenarios. In a later analysis, each TCR beta chain was defined by its CDR3 amino acid sequence together with its V-gene family, and reads lacking a unique V-gene family were excluded. As a way to deal with suspected cross-contamination and a sequencing artifact, a later analysis dropped 450 to 700 nucleotide sequences that were highly shared and had low generation probability. In a later analysis, a clonal expansion index was calculated for each public chain from normalized within-repertoire ranks of inferred template counts. In a later analysis, generation probabilities were computed using a VDJ recombination model fitted to out-of-frame rearrangements, and the results were checked against IGoR. In a later analysis, hypergeometric tests were used to score TCR-TCR, TCR-HLA and TCR-CMV co-occurrence, with a repertoire-size bias correction applied to TCR pairs. False discovery rates were estimated in a later analysis by permuting HLA or CMV assignments 20 times. A later analysis grouped co-occurring TCRs with DBSCAN, adding TCRdist sequence similarity when clustering within HLA-allele-positive subsets. For co-occurrence clustering, repertoires with fewer than 30,000 or more than 120,000 public chains were excluded, along with a handful of repertoires with anomalous nucleotide sharing. TCRdb took over this immuneACCESS table, retaining in-frame rearrangements with V and J assigned. Such tables are incomplete; in checked studies, under half of the missing clones stem from an unresolved V gene, and the remainder is unexplained. D and trimming come from the DNA, and the V and J calls and clone size come from that table. The sample contains over 130,000 clones, around 75% of them found a single time. The ten largest clonotypes hold 3.5% of the sample.

Of note for this clone: No cognate antigen has been identified for it. Base-call qualities are not available, and no considerably larger clone is one nucleotide away.

The cohort was made up of approximately 700 healthy bone marrow donors. Cohort members were all nominally healthy when sampled, although unrecorded immune exposures were likely present. CMV serostatus was recorded as positive for about 310 and negative for 352 of the 666 cohort members, whereas no CMV serostatus was recorded for the donor in question. A peripheral blood sample was provided by each donor, and peripheral blood mononuclear cells were used for TCR beta sequencing. Genomic DNA was extracted from the blood cell samples with the Qiagen DNeasy Blood Extraction Kit. The clonotype was recovered from a human donor in good health. The specimen was PBMCs. Recombination linked TRBV6-6 to TRBJ1-2, and TRBD1 matches 8 of the central bases. The DNA sequence is TGTGCCAGCACAGGGGGCAGCTATGGCTACACCTTC. Translated, this gives CASTGGSYGYTF.